This paragraph reports one T cell receptor (beta chain). This record comes from a study of blood T cell repertoires in COVID-19. About the study: Acute and convalescent COVID-19 specimens originated in the United States, Italy and Spain.

Per the original methods: By means of reference gene primer amplification, nucleated cell counts were estimated. Generated by immunoSEQ multiplex PCR, the TCRdb table keeps only in-frame clones and is missing some. V and J calls and clone size are as listed in that table; D and trimming were resolved from the DNA. The table includes approximately 31,000 clones, more than 80% detected once. CDR1 is SGHTA, CDR2 FQGTGA, per germline. This CDR3 comprises 14 residues. V gave up 5 bases and J gave up 2 bases, with 12 bases separating them. This chain links TRBV7-3 with TRBJ1-1; tentative D call: TRBD1 (5 bases). The receptor's source is a male donor with active COVID-19. Sequenced input: peripheral blood. Written as DNA, the CDR3 is TGTGCCAGCAGCCCTACGACAGCCAACACTGAAGCTTTCTTT. Its translation is CASSPTTANTEAFF.